The clone carrying this T cell receptor beta chain was picked up many times. What it binds is not known. Amplification of TCR alpha and beta CDR3 regions from RNA used iRepertoire nested multiplex PCR. TCRdb re-called the multiplex PCR reads through MiXCR, storing one row per CDR3 protein. The data show about 400,000 distinct CDR3 sequences, roughly two fifths seen once. This specimen belongs to a study of glioma-infiltrating T cells. Study details: Glioblastomas were WHO grade IV, sampled at first diagnosis; low-grade were grade II. General observations from the study: Patients with low tissue-blood divergence carried a signature set of shared blood CDR3 motifs.

CDR1 is MNHEY, CDR2 SVGEGT, per germline. CDR3 length: 16 residues. V dropped 5 bases and J dropped 6 bases, with 20 bases sitting between them. The TCR was taken from a human donor with low-grade glioma or glioblastoma, undergoing nonglioma brain surgery, or in good health (not recorded which). The sample was glioma tissue, nonneoplastic brain tissue, or PBMCs (not recorded which). The chain is built from TRBV6-2 or TRBV6-3 and TRBJ2-1; tentative D call: TRBD2 (6 bases). The CDR3 DNA reads TGTGCCAGCAGTCTCTCTAGCGTTCGATGGGGCAATGAGCAGTTCTTC. Translated: CASSLSSVRWGNEQFF.